This T cell receptor (beta chain) was sequenced for a study of T cell clones after liver transplantation. Study information: Immunosuppression withdrawal was tried within 2 years after liver transplantation in this trial. TCRbeta sequencing after a pre-transplant mixed lymphocyte reaction identified graft-donor-reactive clones, later tracked in post-transplant blood.

The V gene's germline CDR1 is MDHEN and CDR2 SYDVKM. This CDR3 region has 14 residues. Germline trimming cut 2 bases from V and 3 bases from J; bases unmatched to any gene: 2. Sequencing used immunoSEQ multiplex PCR; TCRdb keeps in-frame clones, though not all of them. The sample lists about 120,000 clones, about nine tenths seen once, with 0.83% in the top ten. General study results and limits: These preliminary findings come from unstandardized post-transplant sampling times. A significant post-transplant drop in circulating graft-donor-reactive CD4 TCRbeta sequences occurred in most of the 8 subjects.

As regards this clone: The antigen is unknown.

This clonotype was sampled from a human patient who received a liver transplant. Part of the T cells may come from the graft donor. The chain joins TRBV28 to TRBJ2-7; 9 bases line up with TRBD2. This sample comprised CD4+ T cells from blood, obtained 12 months after liver transplant. In DNA form, the CDR3 reads TGTGCCAGCAGTTTAGCGGGAGGGCTCTACGAGCAGTACTTC. Protein product: CASSLAGGLYEQYF.